The subject of this entry is one T cell receptor (beta chain). The antigen it recognizes is unknown. It has no much larger one-base neighbor in the sample; base qualities were not kept. From the cysteine through the phenylalanine, the CDR3 covers 18 amino acids. The DNA shown is the 54-base CDR3, in frame from base 1. V is clipped by 4 bases and J by 4 bases, and the sequence between their germline boundaries is 24 bases long. The germline V gene (reference sequence) yields LNHDA for CDR1 and SQIVND for CDR2. The sample's treatment or condition label is to be understood as: live attenuated yellow fever vaccine strain. At every blood-draw timepoint, two biological replicates of bulk PBMCs were collected. PBMCs were isolated from peripheral blood using a standard Ficoll-Paque protocol. TriZol was used to extract RNA from bulk PBMCs, CD4 and CD8 fractions, and dextramer-positive and dextramer-negative fractions.

This entry belongs to a study of T cells after yellow fever vaccination (dated by TCRdb to about 2019). For the wider study: The SMART-Seq v4 Ultra Low Input RNA kit was used to prepare libraries from fractions with low cell numbers. To follow T-cell clones before and after primary and booster YFV17D yellow fever vaccination, bulk TCR alpha and beta repertoires were sequenced over time. Two healthy male donors, one aged 18 to 29 and one aged 30 to 40 years, were included in the cohort. Bulk PBMC replicates and cell subsets were isolated from blood drawn at multiple timepoints before and after both primary and secondary immunization. What the research found in general, with its limitations: Because abundant contaminating clonotypes from the bulk population could be contained in FACS-sorted repertoires, computational filtering was required. Compared with the primary T-cell response, the secondary T-cell response was faster but weaker, reaching its peak on day 5 rather than on day 15. The study included only a couple of donors, which limits how far the findings can be generalized. After the booster, most of the clones that had expanded following primary vaccination were detected again (just under 97% of CD4 and 80% to 90% of CD8), which suggests that memory was broadly maintained. A small fraction of clonotypes appeared in both the CD4 and CD8 compartments, likely as a result of convergent recombination.

TCR cDNA was synthesized by 5'RACE template switching, through which a universal primer site and unique molecular identifiers were introduced. Priming for cDNA synthesis came from both the TCR alpha and TCR beta constant segments. Two PCR steps were used to amplify libraries, with sample barcodes and sequencing adapters being added in the second step. Sequencing of libraries was done on Illumina HiSeq 2500 (2x100 bp) or NovaSeq (2x150 bp). Under the source paper's analysis protocol: MIGEC was used to demultiplex reads and collapse the reads into UMI consensus sequences, and MiXCR was used for V(D)J alignment. Using edgeR on replicate PBMC samples, clonotypes were called vaccine-responding if FDR was below 0.01 and the log2 fold change was above 5 up to day 15. Bulk clonotypes were assigned CD4 or CD8 identity according to which sequenced CD4 or CD8 repertoire held them at higher abundance. TCRdb trimmed public reads at Q25 via fastp, called clones via MiXCR and kept in-frame beta chains. Every entry covers one CDR3 protein and lists the most common genes and DNA from its rows. Here the V and J calls rest on TCRdb's processing, not on the authors' analysis. In this sample the table shows some 500,000 distinct CDR3 sequences, approximately 13% of which occur a single time. The leading ten clones occupy about an eighth of the sample.

Here the chain combines TRBV19 and TRBJ2-3; TRBD2 is perhaps the D gene, given 8 matching bases. The sample here was PBMCs, taken on the day of the yellow fever booster vaccination. The receptor was derived from a man aged 25 to 40 who received the YFV17D yellow fever vaccine. The DNA is as follows: TGTGCCAGTAGTAGGGACAGTACCGGGACTAGTCGGCCAGATACGCAGTATTTT. This gives the protein CASSRDSTGTSRPDTQYF.